This entry concerns a single TCR beta chain. This clone has just a few counts. Its antigen is currently not known. No clone much larger than this one lies a single base away; base qualities are absent. Trimming costs V 6 bases and J 1 base, and their ends lie 10 bases apart. According to the germline V gene, CDR1 reads MDHEN and CDR2 reads SYDVKM. The CDR3 numbers 14 residues from cysteine through phenylalanine. Only the CDR3 part of the read is kept: 42 bases, read in frame from the first base. These data come from a study of cytomegalovirus exposure and HLA in healthy donors (dated by TCRdb to about 2017). In terms of the full investigation: In an earlier analysis of approximately 640 of the donors, 276 Gb of sequence data and 117 million unique TCR beta sequences from about 190 million T cells were reported. An earlier analysis of 587 of the donors applied high-throughput TCR beta sequencing to assess whether each TCR beta V gene segment acted as functional or pseudogenic. All discovery cohort repertoires had been generated using a single sequencing platform. The aim of the study was to test whether cataloging public T cell receptors could identify signatures of past pathogen exposure. An early release covering some 640 HLA-typed donors comprised about 290 gigabases of sequencing data and about 90 million unique TCR sequences. About 5 DR-DQ haplotypes were handled as single units for association and clustering, since linkage in the cohort was strong. In a later analysis, previously published TCR beta repertoires from about 640 donors were re-analyzed and high-resolution HLA genotyping was added so that TCR occurrence patterns could be studied. Typing coverage varied by locus: about 629-630 donors for A, B, C, DRB1 and DQB1; more than 500 for DQA1; nearly 610 for DPA1; 400 to 480 for DPB1. Of the 398 genotyped donors, 81% were placed in the genetic ancestry cluster associated with self-reported Caucasian donors. The study combined high-throughput TCR immunosequencing, statistical association of individual TCRs with disease status, and machine learning to predict cytomegalovirus infection status. Donor age, sex, ethnicity and CMV serostatus were compiled together with the repertoire data. Genome-wide SNP genotypes for about 55% of the roughly 670 donors were used in a later genetic analysis, which treated that subset as a discovery cohort. Among over 350 genotyped donors of the cohort, an average of approximately 250,000 unique TCR beta nucleotide sequences were sequenced per donor, roughly 20% of them non-productive. The study profiled the T cell repertoires of more than 500 subjects by immunosequencing and related them to cytomegalovirus serostatus. Besides the first cohort of 500 to 700 subjects, a separate validation cohort made up of 120 different subjects was used. Rather than drawing on any new phenotypic data, the later analysis identified candidate immune exposures from TCR beta sequences and the way those sequences occurred across donors. HLA typing included class I and class II loci at four-digit resolution.

The cohort comprised more than 550 healthy bone marrow donors. All cohort members were sampled while nominally healthy, although unrecorded immune exposures were likely present. The donor tested CMV seronegative, placing the donor among the roughly 350 seronegative members of the cohort. A peripheral blood sample was provided by each donor, and peripheral blood mononuclear cells were used for TCR beta sequencing. Genomic DNA extraction from the blood cell samples was performed with the Qiagen DNeasy Blood Extraction Kit. Points the paper makes about the study in general: In an earlier analysis of about 600 of the donors, most TCR beta V segments appeared in productive rearrangements about 90% or about 30% of the time, broadly matching IMGT annotations. V-gene and J-gene trimming of TCR beta chains was associated with a missense DCLRE1C variant in a later genetic analysis, and the association was replicated in an independent cohort. Several of the top co-occurrence clusters appeared to be linked to parvovirus B19, influenza, CMV and Epstein-Barr virus, according to a later analysis. In a later analysis, TCR association rates were found to vary across HLA loci, with the most associated TCRs seen for DRB1 alleles and the fewest for HLA-C alleles. When HLA alleles, especially DR and DQ, strongly co-occurred, attributing TCR associations to individual alleles was difficult. The presence/absence analyses assumed that sequencing depth was roughly uniform across donors, and that assumption may not be true. CMV serostatus was the only immune exposure information available for the cohort. Some IMGT-functional V segments, including TRBV6-2 and TRBV6-3, could not be distinguished by the 87-base-pair reads and were therefore excluded. The authors suggested that the approach could potentially be generalized to other disease states and immunological phenotypes. The classifier was reported to diagnose cytomegalovirus status with high specificity and sensitivity in both the original cohort and the validation cohort. Most TCR sequences were observed very rarely across donors, whereas some public TCRs were present in many individuals. In vitro tests confirmed that a few of the cytomegalovirus-associated TCR beta chains recognize cytomegalovirus antigens. In a later genetic analysis, fewer N-insertions in productive TCRs were reported among donors in an Asian-associated ancestry cluster than the roughly 700-donor mean. A further reported finding was that TCR beta sequences accurately predicted the HLA-A and HLA-B alleles for most subjects in the first cohort. A cluster of highly shared sequence variants was judged likely to represent a technical artifact of the sequencing pipeline. Correlated functional status among segregating V segments might be attributable to linkage disequilibrium, but an unknown experimental factor could not be ruled out. The study listed around 160 TCR beta chains as associated with cytomegalovirus. Specific HLA alleles were associated with roughly 16,000 TCR beta sequences at a false discovery rate of 0.05 in a later analysis. According to a later analysis, most CMV-associated TCR beta chains appeared to be HLA-restricted, and the HLA associations seemed to be driven largely by CMV exposure. In a later analysis, HLA-associated TCR beta chains were found to be more clonally expanded and to have lower generation probabilities than equally common non-associated chains. Because HLA typing was unavailable for some donors at each locus, only the typed subset was used in association tests. This cohort had only TCR beta chains sequenced, and the lack of alpha or paired-chain data limited which features could be detected. Some 15 rarely observed V segments, including chromosome 9 orphons, were excluded from the earlier analysis of 550 to 700 of the donors because counts were too low.

The method behind the library was the immunoSEQ multiplex PCR assay. For the multiplex PCR, a mixture combining 60 forward primers for TCR Vbeta segments and 13 reverse primers for TCR Jbeta segments was used. The CDR3 region of rearranged TCR beta genes was amplified from genomic DNA with a multiplex PCR assay. The amplified TCR beta libraries were sequenced on the Illumina HiSeq System as 87-base-pair reads. Regarding the original processing steps: In a later analysis, 77 million or so unique TCR beta chains were counted across the roughly 670 repertoires, and approximately 9.9 million of these chains were shared by at least two donors. Raw reads were error-corrected and collapsed into unique sequences by a nearest-neighbor algorithm in which closely related sequences were merged to remove PCR and sequencing errors. CDR3 sequences were aligned to IMGT reference sequences to assign V, D and J gene segments. For a sequence to be retained, a match of at least six nucleotides was required to both a V gene segment and a J gene segment. Rearrangements were called productive when the CDR3 lacked stop codons and stayed in frame with V and J; all others were non-productive. CDR3 was defined according to IMGT convention as the region running from the second conserved V-encoded cysteine to the conserved J-encoded phenylalanine. The earlier analysis of about 500 of the donors excluded sequences that lacked an unambiguous match to a single V gene segment. In an earlier analysis of some 590 of the donors, a V segment was called functional when productive rearrangements were above 56.7%, and segregating when the standard deviation between donors exceeded 5%. A statistical classification framework was built to diagnose cytomegalovirus status from the catalog of TCR beta chain sequences. In a later analysis, V and J genes were assigned by comparing TCR nucleotide sequences against IMGT/GENE-DB human TR gene sequences. The TCRdist pipeline was used in a later analysis to assign CDR3 sequences and most-parsimonious VDJ recombination scenarios. In a later analysis, each TCR beta chain was defined by its CDR3 amino acid sequence together with its V-gene family, and reads lacking a unique V-gene family were excluded. A later analysis removed over 500 highly shared, low-generation-probability nucleotide sequences to deal with suspected cross-contamination and a sequencing artifact. In a later analysis, a clonal expansion index was calculated for each public chain from normalized within-repertoire ranks of inferred template counts. In a later analysis, generation probabilities were computed using a VDJ recombination model fitted to out-of-frame rearrangements, and the results were checked against IGoR. In a later analysis, hypergeometric tests were used to score TCR-TCR, TCR-HLA and TCR-CMV co-occurrence, with a repertoire-size bias correction applied to TCR pairs. In a later analysis, false discovery rates were estimated by permuting HLA or CMV assignments 20 times. In a later analysis, co-occurring TCRs were grouped using DBSCAN, and TCRdist sequence similarity was added for clustering within HLA-allele-positive subsets. For co-occurrence clustering, repertoires with fewer than 30,000 or more than 120,000 public chains were excluded, along with four to six repertoires with anomalous nucleotide sharing. TCRdb mirrors the immuneACCESS table, restricted to in-frame sequences. Some clones are absent from its copies; in checked studies, under half trace to an unresolved V gene, and the reason for the others is unknown. V and J calls and clone size come straight from that table; D and trimming were deduced from the DNA. This sample has about 94,000 clones in its table, and around 66% of those were observed once. The ten largest clones represent around 4% of the sample.

The clonotype comes from a young man in good health and CMV-seronegative. The chain employs TRBV28 and TRBJ1-3; tentative D gene TRBD1, with 5 bases matching. The sample consisted of PBMCs. The sequenced DNA is TGTGCCAGCAGCAGGGCCGGGTCTGGAAACACCATATATTTT. Its translation reads: CASSRAGSGNTIYF.